The 21 T cell receptor beta chains presented below share a single source sample, sequenced in a study of a mutant IDH1 vaccine in newly diagnosed glioma. Antigens for these TCRs are unknown. Time point indicated: week 47, end of study. Each dose of the vaccine consisted of 300 ug of mutant IDH1 20-mer peptide, with topical imiquimod. Libraries were prepared by immunoSEQ multiplex PCR; TCRdb keeps only in-frame clonotypes and omits some of them. In the table there are approximately 37,000 clones, 65% to 90% of which are singletons. The material was PBMCs, obtained from a glioma patient whose treatment included an IDH1 peptide vaccine. All receptors come from a man younger than 30 with glioma. Some clones in this sample may be carry-over from other donors' samples.

The chain carries TRBV11-2 and TRBJ1-1; maybe TRBD1 (6 bases). CDR1 and CDR2 from the germline V gene are SGHAT and FQNNGV. Trimming cost V 1 base and J 1 base, with 10 bases left between them. This CDR3 comprises 15 residues. CDR3 coding DNA: TGTGCCAGCAGCTTAGTAACAGGGAGGAACACTGAAGCTTTCTTT. This encodes CASSLVTGRNTEAFF.

This chain joins TRBV9 and TRBJ2-3; possibly TRBD2 for D (6 bases). The CDR3 runs to 16 residues. Germline CDR1 SGDLS, CDR2 YYNGEE. Between the trimmed V and J ends, which lost 3 bases and 3 bases, there was a span of 17 bases. The CDR3 nucleotides are TGTGCCAGCAGCGCCCGCGGGGATGAGAAAACAGATACGCAGTATTTT. Translating it yields CASSARGDEKTDTQYF.

Only one count was recorded for this clone. The chain is built from TRBV4-3 and TRBJ1-2, with D possibly being TRBD1 (6 bases). This CDR3 spans 14 amino acids. Trimming shortened V by 4 bases and J by 3 bases, and 12 bases separated the two germline ends. CDR1 LGHNA and CDR2 YSLEER come from the germline V gene. The CDR3 spells CASSRKGVDYGYTF. The CDR3 DNA is TGCGCCAGCAGCCGCAAGGGGGTTGACTATGGCTACACCTTC.

The V call is TRBV30, the J call TRBJ1-2; D call uncertain. V shed 4 bases and J shed 5 bases, with 17 bases lying between them. Per germline, CDR1 GTSNPN and CDR2 SVGIG (reference sequence). The CDR3 runs to 14 residues. The CDR3 sequence is CAWTQAVRIYGYTF. The CDR3 DNA reads TGTGCCTGGACCCAGGCAGTGAGGATTTATGGCTACACCTTC.

The chain carries TRBV15 and TRBJ2-7; D ambiguous. In germline, CDR1 is LNHNV, CDR2 YYDKDF (reference sequence). Trimming took off 0 bases at V and 5 bases at J, with 8 bases between the two ends. The CDR3 spans 13 residues. CDR3 nucleotides: TGTGCCACCAGCAGAGACCCTGGGGACGAGCAGTACTTC. Translating gives CATSRDPGDEQYF. Complete variable domain (other parts from reference TRBV15 and TRBJ2-7): DAMVIQNPRYQVTQFGKPVTLSCSQTLNHNVMYWYQQKSSQAPKLLFHYYDKDFNNEADTPDNFQSRRPNTSFCFLDIRSPGLGDTAMYLCATSRDPGDEQYFGPGTRLTVT.

The chain joins TRBV29-1 to TRBJ2-7; 7 nucleotides line up with TRBD1. Germline values: CDR1 SQVTM, CDR2 ANQGSEA. The CDR3 has 14 amino acids. The V gene end was trimmed by 7 bases and the J gene end by 2 bases; junction bases not matched to a gene: 11. This chain's CDR3 is CSAWFRGNAYEQYF. The CDR3 DNA follows: TGCAGCGCCTGGTTCAGGGGGAACGCCTACGAGCAGTACTTC.

The chain uses TRBV5-1 and TRBJ1-1; possible D gene TRBD1, 5 bases. CDR3 length: 15 amino acids. Per the germline V gene, CDR1 is SGHRS and CDR2 is YFSETQ. Trimming removed 4 bases at V and 1 base at J, with 14 bases between. DNA for the CDR3: TGCGCCAGCAGCGGGCCCGGGACGGGGAACACTGAAGCTTTCTTT. Its translation: CASSGPGTGNTEAFF.

The chain links TRBV7-9 to TRBJ1-1, with 9 bases that match TRBD1. The CDR3 runs to 15 residues. Germline lookup yields CDR1 SEHNR and CDR2 FQNEAQ (reference sequence). The V segment lost 5 bases and the J segment 1 base; nucleotides outside the gene matches: 5. CDR3 sequence reads: CASSLNRGRNTEAFF. Written as DNA, the CDR3 is TGTGCCAGCAGCCTAAACAGGGGGCGGAACACTGAAGCTTTCTTT.

The chain couples TRBV7-9 to TRBJ1-1; no reliable D call. Germline loops: CDR1 SEHNR, CDR2 FQNEAQ (reference sequence). Trimming stripped 5 bases from V and 0 bases from J, with 10 bases between. CDR3 size: 14 residues. CDR3 in DNA: TGTGCCAGCAGCCCACACCCACTGAACACTGAAGCTTTCTTT. The encoded protein is CASSPHPLNTEAFF. Combining the CDR3 with reference TRBV7-9 and TRBJ1-1 gives the whole variable domain DTGVSQNPRHKITKRGQNVTFRCDPISEHNRLYWYRQTLGQGPEFLTYFQNEAQLEKSRLLSDRFSAERPKGSFSTLEIQRTEQGDSAMYLCASSPHPLNTEAFFGQGTRLTVV.

The rearrangement uses TRBV21-1 and TRBJ2-7; the D segment call TRBD2 is taken from the table without a DNA check. TRBV21-1 constitutes a pseudogene. CDR3 length: 15 amino acids. The DNA for the CDR3 is TGTGCCAGTAGACTTCGTAGCGGGAGTTCCTACGAGCAGTACTTC. Residues: CASRLRSGSSYEQYF.

The chain links TRBV7-2 to TRBJ1-5; D gene uncertain. Per germline, CDR1 SGHTA and CDR2 FQGNSA. V dropped 2 bases and J dropped 1 base, with 9 bases sitting between them. This CDR3 has 15 residues. The CDR3 coding sequence is TGTGCCAGCAGCTTATCGAGGCAGAGCAATCAGCCCCAGCATTTT. Its translation: CASSLSRQSNQPQHF.

The chain is built from TRBV7-2 and TRBJ2-7, with D perhaps assigned TRBD1 or TRBD2 (5 bases each). Germline CDR1 is SGHTA and CDR2 is FQGNSA. The length of the CDR3 is 13 residues. V shed 4 bases and J shed 12 bases, with 19 bases lying between them. The CDR3 bases are TGTGCCAGCAGCTATACCCGGGACCAGACCGTGTACTTC. Translating it yields CASSYTRDQTVYF.

This chain connects TRBV4-3 to TRBJ1-4; 8 bases are shared with TRBD1. Germline V lookup: CDR1 LGHNA, CDR2 YSLEER. V was pared by 1 base and J by 6 bases, with 13 bases of the junction left unmatched. The length of the CDR3 is 18 residues. CDR3 nucleotide sequence: TGCGCCAGCAGCCAAGTAATGGGACAGGATTACTCGGATGAAAAACTGTTTTTT. Translated, it gives CASSQVMGQDYSDEKLFF.

The chain joins TRBV7-9 to TRBJ2-2, with D possibly matching TRBD1 (6 bases). CDR3 length: 15 amino acids. Germline V gene data show CDR1 as SEHNR and CDR2 as FQNEAQ (reference sequence). Trimming pared 5 bases from V and 5 bases from J, leaving 15 bases between. The CDR3 bases are TGTGCCAGCAGCCCCGAAGGGGGTACGACCGGGGAGCTGTTTTTT. This translates into CASSPEGGTTGELFF.

The chain links TRBV18 to TRBJ1-2; D may be TRBD1 (6 bases). This CDR3 has 14 amino acids. Between the trimmed V and J ends, which lost 1 base and 5 bases, there was a span of 11 bases. Germline V gives CDR1 KGHSH, CDR2 LQKENI. CDR3 loop: CASSPLGQTYGYTF. The CDR3 region has the DNA TGTGCCAGCTCACCACTAGGACAGACTTATGGCTACACCTTC.

The chain recombines TRBV7-2 with TRBJ1-3; no reliable D call. Trimming pared 5 bases from V and 4 bases from J, leaving 15 bases between. CDR3 length: 15 residues. CDR1 is SGHTA, CDR2 FQGNSA, per germline. CDR3: CASSRAPAMGNTIYF. DNA of the CDR3: TGTGCCAGCAGCCGGGCACCTGCGATGGGAAACACCATATATTTT.

The chain uses TRBV19 and TRBJ1-4, with unresolved D. The CDR3 contains 15 residues. V was clipped by 5 bases and J by 5 bases, with 15 bases between them. Per germline, CDR1 LNHDA and CDR2 SQIVND (reference sequence). The CDR3 bases are TGTGCCAGTAGTGGGGTCGAGGTGGCGAATGAAAAACTGTTTTTT. Its translation is CASSGVEVANEKLFF.

This chain uses TRBV6-6 with TRBJ2-7, with 12 bases aligning to TRBD2. CDR1 is MNHNY and CDR2 is SVGAGI in the germline V gene (reference sequence). The CDR3 is 15 residues long. V lost 5 bases to trimming and J lost 5 bases; unmatched junction nucleotides: 7. In DNA, the CDR3 is TGTGCCAGCAGTACCCGACTAGCGGGAGCCCACGAGCAGTACTTC. This codes for CASSTRLAGAHEQYF.

The V call is TRBV10-3, the J call TRBJ1-4; the match to TRBD1 covers 8 bases. This CDR3 spans 15 amino acids. The germline CDR1 and CDR2 sequences are ENHRY and SYGVKD. The V segment lost 6 bases and the J segment 5 bases; nucleotides outside the gene matches: 8. The CDR3 region is CAISQGAQENEKLFF. The CDR3, as DNA: TGTGCCATCAGCCAGGGGGCGCAGGAAAATGAAAAACTGTTTTTT.

This rearrangement joins TRBV7-9 to TRBJ1-4; no firm D call. The V gene lost 5 bases and the J gene lost 4 bases, with 14 bases spanning the gap. The CDR3 runs to 15 residues. Germline V gene lookup returns CDR1 SEHNR and CDR2 FQNEAQ (reference sequence). The CDR3 DNA is TGTGCCAGCAGCCCCAACTTTGGGTTTAATGAAAAACTGTTTTTT. Its translation: CASSPNFGFNEKLFF.

This chain uses TRBV6-5 with TRBJ1-2, with TRBD1 identical over 7 bases. The germline gives CDR1 MNHEY, CDR2 SVGAGI. V was pared by 0 bases and J by 6 bases, with 7 bases of the junction left unmatched. The CDR3 contains 15 residues. Here the CDR3 DNA reads TGTGCCAGCAGTTACTCGGGTGCAGGGGGAGATGGCTACACCTTC. Translating gives CASSYSGAGGDGYTF.